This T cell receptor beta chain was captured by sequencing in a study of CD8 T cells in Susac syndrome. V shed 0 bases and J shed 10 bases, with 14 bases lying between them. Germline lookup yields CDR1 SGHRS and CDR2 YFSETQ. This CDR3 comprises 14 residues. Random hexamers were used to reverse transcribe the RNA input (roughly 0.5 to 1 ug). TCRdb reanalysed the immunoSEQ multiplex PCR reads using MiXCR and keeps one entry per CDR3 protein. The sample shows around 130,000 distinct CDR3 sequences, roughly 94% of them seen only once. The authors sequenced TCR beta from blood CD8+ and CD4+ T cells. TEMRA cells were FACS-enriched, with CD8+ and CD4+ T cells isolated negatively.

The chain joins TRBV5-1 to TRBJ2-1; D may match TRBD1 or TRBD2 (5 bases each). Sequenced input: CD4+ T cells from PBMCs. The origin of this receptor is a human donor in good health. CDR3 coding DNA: TGCGCCAGCAGCTTGGTTGGGGGAGTGGAGGAGCAGTTCTTC. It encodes CASSLVGGVEEQFF.